These 19 T cell receptor beta chains came from one sample sequenced in a study of CD8+ T cells in alopecia areata. This sample's treatment: oral pan-JAK inhibitor, 5-10 mg twice daily. Once RNA had been extracted, it was reverse transcribed into cDNA to act as the sequencing template. Sequencing used immunoSEQ multiplex PCR; TCRdb keeps in-frame clones, though not all of them. The table records 90,000 to 120,000 clones, 84% of them present only once. Sequenced here: CD8+ T cells sorted from blood, sampled at week 24, from a patient treated with tofacitinib. The source is a human donor with alopecia areata.

The V gene is TRBV19, the J gene TRBJ1-2; D not resolved. The germline V and J ends were trimmed by 5 bases and 4 bases, with 11 bases remaining between them. The germline gives CDR1 LNHDA, CDR2 SQIVND (reference sequence). This CDR3 is built from 13 residues. The CDR3 loop is CASSPKVAYGYTF. CDR3 nucleotide sequence: TGTGCCAGTAGTCCGAAGGTCGCCTATGGCTACACCTTC. The full variable domain, rest sourced from reference TRBV19 and TRBJ1-2, is DGGITQSPKYLFRKEGQNVTLSCEQNLNHDAMYWYRQDPGQGLRLIYYSQIVNDFQKGDIAEGYSVSREKKESFPLTVTSAQKNPTAFYLCASSPKVAYGYTFGSGTRLTVV.

This rearrangement joins TRBV7-9 to TRBJ2-3; D remains ambiguous. CDR1 and CDR2 from the germline V gene are SEHNR and FQNEAQ (reference sequence). V lost 1 base and J 0 bases, leaving 14 bases between the germline ends. The CDR3 consists of 17 residues. CDR3 sequence: CASSLGRWRPSTDTQYF. CDR3 nucleotides: TGTGCCAGCAGCTTAGGGAGATGGAGACCAAGCACAGATACGCAGTATTTT.

The V call is TRBV5-1, the J call TRBJ2-2, with 8 bases lining up with TRBD1. Germline trimming cut 5 bases from V and 4 bases from J; bases unmatched to any gene: 7. The CDR3 is 15 residues long. CDR1 and CDR2 from the germline V gene are SGHRS and YFSETQ. CDR3 region: CASRGNRGTTGELFF. As DNA, the CDR3 is TGCGCCAGCAGGGGTAACAGGGGGACCACCGGGGAGCTGTTTTTT.

On this clone itself: Other DNA variants within this sample encode the same CDR3. The rearrangement joins TRBV29-1 to TRBJ1-1; D is unclear. Germline CDR1 SQVTM, CDR2 ANQGSEA. Trimming left V 5 bases short and J 2 bases short, with 9 bases between. The CDR3 runs to 12 residues. The CDR3 DNA is TGCAGCGTTTTGGGAGGAAACACTGAAGCTTTCTTT. Translation gives CSVLGGNTEAFF.

The chain recombines TRBV4-1 with TRBJ2-2, with D possibly TRBD1 on 6 matching bases. The CDR3 has 15 residues. The V gene lost 0 bases and the J gene lost 6 bases, with 11 bases spanning the gap. Germline V gene data show CDR1 as MGHRA and CDR2 as YSYEKL. The CDR3 DNA reads as TGCGCCAGCAGCCAAGATACAGGGTCGGCCGGGGAGCTGTTTTTT. Translated: CASSQDTGSAGELFF.

This chain connects TRBV13 to TRBJ2-1; D tentatively fits TRBD1 or TRBD2 (5 bases each). Germline CDR1 PRHDT, CDR2 FYEKMQ (reference sequence). The V and J ends lost 4 bases and 0 bases respectively, with 22 bases between them. This CDR3 comprises 19 residues. The CDR3 nucleotides are TGTGCCAGCAGCTCCAGGGACGGGGAATACGGACTCTCCTACAATGAGCAGTTCTTC. Translation gives CASSSRDGEYGLSYNEQFF.

This clone was counted only a few times. This rearrangement joins TRBV4-3 to TRBJ2-7, with 9 positions matching TRBD2. After removal of 4 bases from V and 0 bases from J, the junction contained 4 bases not matched to a gene. This CDR3 is built from 15 residues. CDR1 is LGHNA, CDR2 YSLEER, per germline. CDR3 nucleotides: TGCGCCAGCAGCCGGATTAGCGGGGGCTCCTACGAGCAGTACTTC. The encoded protein is CASSRISGGSYEQYF.

The gene calls are TRBV5-1 and TRBJ2-7, with D possibly being TRBD1 or TRBD2 (5 bases each). V lost 4 bases, J lost 0 bases, and 20 bases lay in between. Germline lookup yields CDR1 SGHRS and CDR2 YFSETQ. The length of the CDR3 is 17 residues. CDR3 sequence reads: CASSPDLGTASSYEQYF. CDR3 nucleotides: TGCGCCAGCAGCCCGGACCTTGGGACCGCGAGCTCCTACGAGCAGTACTTC.

The gene calls are TRBV4-3 and TRBJ1-5; D gene unclear. This CDR3 is 14 amino acids long. With 5 bases removed from V and 4 bases from J, the gap between germline ends came to 12 bases. Germline values: CDR1 LGHNA, CDR2 YSLEER. CDR3 protein: CASSSRNGNQPQHF. CDR3 in DNA: TGCGCCAGCAGCTCACGCAACGGGAATCAGCCCCAGCATTTT.

The chain recombines TRBV4-2 with TRBJ2-7; 8 positions match TRBD2. With V trimmed by 4 bases and J by 3 bases, 11 bases remained unmatched. The CDR3 sequence is 16 residues long. Germline lookup yields CDR1 LGHNA and CDR2 YNFKEQ. The CDR3 DNA reads as TGTGCCAGCAGCCCCGAGGGGAGCGGGGGCTTCTACGAGCAGTACTTC. Translation gives CASSPEGSGGFYEQYF.

V is TRBV10-3 and J is TRBJ1-2; TRBD1 agrees at 9 bases. Germline V gives CDR1 ENHRY, CDR2 SYGVKD. The CDR3 length is 14 residues. Trimming removed 6 bases from V and 7 bases from J; junction bases left unmatched: 9. The CDR3 is CAIRTGTGSRGYTF. CDR3 in DNA: TGTGCCATCAGGACCGGGACAGGGAGTCGTGGCTACACCTTC.

This chain links TRBV29-1 with TRBJ2-4; TRBD1 or TRBD2 may be the D gene (6 bases each). The V end lost 7 bases, the J end lost 8 bases, and 18 bases lay between the germline ends. This CDR3 spans 13 amino acids. The germline gives CDR1 SQVTM, CDR2 ANQGSEA. In DNA, the CDR3 is TGCAGCGCTGCCGAAGGGGGGTCGGACATTCAGTACTTC. Translated: CSAAEGGSDIQYF.

The chain is built from TRBV5-1 and TRBJ2-3; 9 positions match TRBD1. The V gene end was trimmed by 4 bases and the J gene end by 6 bases; junction bases not matched to a gene: 6. The CDR3 loop spans 14 amino acids. Per the germline V gene, CDR1 is SGHRS and CDR2 is YFSETQ. CDR3 loop: CASSQGQGLDTQYF. CDR3 in DNA: TGCGCCAGCAGCCAGGGACAGGGATTGGATACGCAGTATTTT.

This chain joins TRBV5-6 and TRBJ2-1; 7 nucleotides agree with TRBD2. The CDR3 contains 15 residues. V lost 2 bases and J lost 0; bases outside the gene matches: 2. Germline lookup yields CDR1 SGHDT and CDR2 YYEEEE. This chain's CDR3 is CASSFRDYSYNEQFF. The CDR3 coding sequence is TGTGCCAGCAGCTTCCGGGACTACTCCTACAATGAGCAGTTCTTC.

This clone has just one count. The chain joins TRBV4-1 to TRBJ1-1; possibly TRBD1 for D (5 bases). There are 16 residues in the CDR3. Per the germline V gene, CDR1 is MGHRA and CDR2 is YSYEKL. Trimming cost V 1 base and J 0 bases, with 12 bases left between them. The CDR3 nucleotides are TGCGCCAGCAGCCAAGTGGGGGACTTCATGAACACTGAAGCTTTCTTT. Its translation is CASSQVGDFMNTEAFF.

The chain is built from TRBV6-5 and TRBJ2-1; no clear D. Germline lookup yields CDR1 MNHEY and CDR2 SVGAGI. V was shortened by 2 bases and J by 6 bases, with 11 bases between the two germline ends. CDR3 length equals 14 residues. The CDR3 sequence: CASSYRPPGNEQFF. The DNA of the CDR3 is TGTGCCAGCAGTTACAGGCCCCCAGGCAATGAGCAGTTCTTC.

The chain links TRBV12-5 to TRBJ2-5; 8 nucleotides match TRBD2. With 6 bases clipped from V and 4 bases from J, the junction kept 10 bases outside the gene matches. The CDR3 runs 15 residues. The V gene's germline CDR1 is LGHNT and CDR2 FRNRAP. CDR3 loop: CASGQGLVGLETQYF. In DNA, the CDR3 is TGTGCTAGTGGCCAGGGACTAGTTGGTCTAGAGACCCAGTACTTC.

The chain is built from TRBV29-1 and TRBJ2-3; either TRBD1 or TRBD2 may supply D (5 bases each). The CDR3 covers 12 residues. Trimming cost V 2 bases and J 4 bases, with 7 bases left between them. Germline CDR1 is SQVTM and CDR2 is ANQGSEA. CDR3 sequence: CSVERGPDTQYF. The CDR3 nucleotides are TGCAGCGTTGAACGGGGACCAGATACGCAGTATTTT.

The chain employs TRBV29-1 and TRBJ1-1, with 7 bases aligning to TRBD1. Germline V lookup: CDR1 SQVTM, CDR2 ANQGSEA. V shed 4 bases and J 3 bases; nucleotides not matched to a gene: 8. This CDR3 has 14 residues. This CDR3 is CSVVEGARDTEAFF. CDR3 nucleotides: TGCAGCGTTGTGGAGGGGGCTAGGGACACTGAAGCTTTCTTT.